The 22 T cell receptor beta chains listed next were all sequenced from one sample in a study of T cells in Graves' hyperthyroidism and ophthalmopathy. TCR beta CDR3 regions were amplified from RNA. A first-round RT-PCR of the TCR CDR3 used the HTBI primer set. TCRdb fed the multiplex PCR reads into MiXCR, producing one record per CDR3 protein. The sample contains about 360,000 distinct CDR3 sequences, about 18% of which appear only once. Specimen: blood. The receptors were gathered from a woman aged 18 to 35 with Graves' hyperthyroidism.

Many counts were recorded for this clonotype. The CDR3 DNA reads as TGCGCCAGCAGCTTGGCCGGGACGAGCAATCAGCCCCAGCATTTT. Its protein product is CASSLAGTSNQPQHF. The V call is TRBV5-1, the J call TRBJ1-5, with TRBD1 as a possible D gene (5 bases). The V gene lost 0 bases and the J gene lost 1 base, with 8 bases spanning the gap. Germline V gene lookup returns CDR1 SGHRS and CDR2 YFSETQ. This CDR3 is built from 15 residues.

This clonotype was seen at least ten times. The chain links TRBV30 to TRBJ1-1; no clear D. Germline lookup yields CDR1 GTSNPN and CDR2 SVGIG (reference sequence). Trimming shortened V by 0 bases and J by 1 base, and 9 bases separated the two germline ends. The CDR3 is 14 amino acids. The DNA for the CDR3 is TGTGCCTGGAGTGTAGGAGAGGCGAACACTGAAGCTTTCTTT. It codes for CAWSVGEANTEAFF.

At least ten counts were recorded for this clonotype. The rearrangement links TRBV2 to TRBJ1-2; D is undetermined. V lost 3 bases and J 4 bases, leaving 9 bases between the germline ends. The CDR3 covers 13 residues. From germline, CDR1 is SNHLY and CDR2 FYNNEI. In nucleotides, the CDR3 is TGTGCCAGCAGTGACAGGAGATTCTATGGCTACACCTTC. Translated: CASSDRRFYGYTF.

This clonotype has ten or more counts. This rearrangement joins TRBV5-1 to TRBJ1-5; 8 nucleotides align to TRBD1. Germline V gene data show CDR1 as SGHRS and CDR2 as YFSETQ. V was clipped by 0 bases and J by 5 bases; unmatched bases: 1. The CDR3 runs 14 residues. The CDR3 here is CASSLGQGHQPQHF. CDR3 sequence (DNA): TGCGCCAGCAGCTTGGGACAGGGGCATCAGCCCCAGCATTTT. Variable domain in full (rest from reference TRBV5-1 and TRBJ1-5): KAGVTQTPRYLIKTRGQQVTLSCSPISGHRSVSWYQQTPGQGLQFLFEYFSETQRNKGNFPGRFSGRQFSNSRSEMNVSTLELGDSALYLCASSLGQGHQPQHFGDGTRLSIL.

This clonotype has ten or more counts. The J gene is TRBJ2-7, the V gene TRBV4-1, with no clear D. V lost 4 bases to trimming and J lost 4 bases, with 11 bases between them. Looked up from germline, CDR1 is MGHRA and CDR2 is YSYEKL. CDR3 length: 13 amino acids. DNA for the CDR3: TGCGCCAGCAGCCTCGGAGAAGGGTACGAGCAGTACTTC. Its protein product is CASSLGEGYEQYF.

In its sample, this clonotype was seen many times. The chain has TRBV2 and TRBJ1-2; D uncertain. The CDR3 runs to 12 residues. The V and J ends lost 7 bases and 5 bases respectively, with 11 bases between them. From germline, CDR1 is SNHLY and CDR2 FYNNEI. The CDR3 reads CASTARTYGYTF. The CDR3, as DNA: TGTGCCAGCACCGCCAGAACATATGGCTACACCTTC.

This sequence joins TRBV7-2 and TRBJ1-1; possibly TRBD1 for D (6 bases). Trimming left V 5 bases short and J 4 bases short, with 17 bases between. The CDR3 is 15 residues long. Germline V CDR1 and CDR2: SGHTA, FQGNSA. DNA of the CDR3: TGTGCCAGCAGCCGTCGAACAGGGAGGAGCACTGAAGCTTTCTTT. This codes for CASSRRTGRSTEAFF. Based on the CDR3 plus reference TRBV7-2 and TRBJ1-1, the full variable domain is GAGVSQSPSNKVTEKGKDVELRCDPISGHTALYWYRQSLGQGLEFLIYFQGNSAPDKSGLPSDRFSAERTGGSVSTLTIQRTQQEDSAVYLCASSRRTGRSTEAFFGQGTRLTVV.

This clonotype has a count of ten or more. The V call is TRBV9, the J call TRBJ2-3; 10 bases are shared with TRBD2. CDR1 is SGDLS and CDR2 is YYNGEE in the germline V gene. With 0 bases clipped from V and 4 bases from J, the junction kept 5 bases outside the gene matches. CDR3 length equals 16 residues. CDR3 loop: CASSVGPGLAADTQYF. The CDR3, as DNA: TGTGCCAGCAGCGTAGGACCCGGACTAGCGGCAGATACGCAGTATTTT.

The rearrangement links TRBV3-1 to TRBJ2-2, with D hard to call. The germline V gene encodes CDR1 LGHDT and CDR2 YNNKEL (reference sequence). This CDR3 region has 15 residues. Trimming took off 0 bases at V and 5 bases at J, with 10 bases between the two ends. The chain's CDR3 is CASSQESGWTGELFF. The CDR3 region has the DNA TGTGCCAGCAGCCAAGAGTCTGGATGGACCGGGGAGCTGTTTTTT.

At least ten counts were recorded for this clonotype. J is TRBJ2-7 and V is TRBV20-1, with 11 bases matching TRBD1. J lost 6 bases, V lost 5 bases, and 12 bases had no gene match. The germline V gene encodes CDR1 DFQATT and CDR2 SNEGSKA (reference sequence). The CDR3 contains 15 residues. This chain's CDR3 is CSAAGTGGFLGEQYF. CDR3 coding DNA: TGCAGTGCTGCCGGGACAGGGGGTTTTTTAGGCGAGCAGTACTTC.

This clonotype was detected only a few times. A much larger clone differs by one base, so this may be a read error. The V gene is TRBV12-3 or TRBV12-4, the J gene TRBJ1-5; possible D gene TRBD1, 6 bases. This CDR3 is 16 amino acids long. The CDR3 DNA sequence: TGTGCCAGCAGTCCACGCTCCAGGGGAGGTCCTCAGCCCAAGCATTTT. Its translation: CASSPRSRGGPQPKHF.

This clonotype was seen at least ten times. This chain connects TRBV6-5 to TRBJ2-7; no firm D call. CDR1 MNHEY and CDR2 SVGAGI come from the germline V gene. This CDR3 comprises 14 residues. V lost 4 bases and J 3 bases, leaving 13 bases between the germline ends. The CDR3 bases are TGTGCCAGCAGTTCTCGCGGCGCCGGCTACGAGCAGTACTTC. Its protein is CASSSRGAGYEQYF.

With respect to this clonotype: This likely comes from a read error, as the CDR3 has no conserved phenylalanine or tryptophan at its end. V usage is TRBV2 and J usage is TRBJ1-2; perhaps TRBD1 as D (5 bases). Germline loops: CDR1 SNHLY, CDR2 FYNNEI. The CDR3 totals 12 residues. V was pared by 7 bases and J by 5 bases, with 11 bases between. CDR3 amino acids: CASTLGDYGYTY. CDR3 in DNA: TGTGCCAGCACCTTAGGGGATTATGGCTACACCTAC.

This clonotype was found many times. The rearrangement joins TRBV19 to TRBJ1-1; D gene unclear. In germline, CDR1 is LNHDA, CDR2 SQIVND (reference sequence). V was shortened by 9 bases and J by 0 bases, with 17 bases between the two germline ends. This CDR3 comprises 15 residues. CDR3 in amino acids: CARDLGPLMNTEAFF. Written as DNA, the CDR3 is TGTGCCAGAGACCTAGGACCGCTCATGAACACTGAAGCTTTCTTT.

The chain links TRBV6-1 to TRBJ1-2; no clear D. CDR3 size: 12 residues. Trimming removed 10 bases at V and 5 bases at J, with 14 bases between. Germline V gene data show CDR1 as MNHNS and CDR2 as SASEGT. CDR3 DNA: TGTGCCACAGACATCCGTAATTATGGCTACACCTTC. Amino acids: CATDIRNYGYTF.

This clonotype was recorded many times. The chain employs TRBV7-9 and TRBJ1-2; D is uncertain. Trimming took off 4 bases at V and 4 bases at J, with 16 bases between the two ends. The length of the CDR3 is 15 residues. Germline V gives CDR1 SEHNR, CDR2 FQNEAQ (reference sequence). The CDR3 sequence: CASSSRDARLYGYTF. The CDR3 DNA reads TGTGCCAGCAGCTCCAGAGACGCACGCCTCTATGGCTACACCTTC.

This clonotype was seen repeatedly, ten times or more. The chain employs TRBV12-3 or TRBV12-4 and TRBJ2-7, with 8 nucleotides matching TRBD1. The V gene end was trimmed by 5 bases and the J gene end by 0 bases; junction bases not matched to a gene: 6. The CDR3 has 15 residues. CDR3 residues: CASSTTGGVSYEQYF. For the CDR3, the DNA is TGTGCCAGCAGTACTACAGGGGGAGTCTCCTACGAGCAGTACTTC.

This clonotype appeared many times. The rearrangement uses TRBV6-1 and TRBJ1-2, with a possible D match to TRBD1 (5 bases). Per germline, CDR1 MNHNS and CDR2 SASEGT. V was cut by 6 bases and J by 8 bases, with 16 bases left in between. This CDR3 is built from 13 residues. This CDR3 reads CASRVTREQGYTF. Written as DNA, the CDR3 is TGTGCCAGCAGAGTAACCAGGGAGCAGGGCTACACCTTC.

A note on this clonotype: The conserved closing phenylalanine or tryptophan is absent in this CDR3, likely reflecting a read error. This chain uses TRBV28 with TRBJ2-5; the D is unclear. This CDR3 has 14 residues. Germline loops: CDR1 MDHEN, CDR2 SYDVKM. CDR3 in amino acids: CASSLKIYQEAQYY. CDR3 in DNA: TGTGCCAGCAGCCTCAAGATTTACCAAGAGGCCCAGTACTAC.

There are many counts of this clonotype. The V call is TRBV7-3, the J call TRBJ1-2, with 7 bases fitting TRBD1. The germline V gene encodes CDR1 SGHTA and CDR2 FQGTGA. The J segment lost 6 bases and the V segment lost 0 bases, leaving 4 bases of the junction unmatched. CDR3 length: 14 amino acids. The CDR3 is CASSLTGQVDGYTF. As DNA, the CDR3 is TGTGCCAGCAGCTTAACCGGACAGGTTGATGGCTACACCTTC. The full variable domain, with the rest looked up from reference TRBV7-3 and TRBJ1-2, is GAGVSQTPSNKVTEKGKYVELRCDPISGHTALYWYRQSLGQGPEFLIYFQGTGAADDSGLPNDRFFAVRPEGSVSTLKIQRTERGDSAVYLCASSLTGQVDGYTFGSGTRLTVV.

This clonotype was observed many times. J is TRBJ1-1 and V is TRBV13; perhaps TRBD1 as D (5 bases). The germline V gene encodes CDR1 PRHDT and CDR2 FYEKMQ (reference sequence). Trimming removed 7 bases from V and 3 bases from J, with 12 bases in between. This CDR3 is built from 13 residues. The CDR3: CASKSRGDTEAFF. CDR3 DNA: TGTGCCAGCAAGTCCCGGGGGGACACTGAAGCTTTCTTT.

Ten or more counts support this clonotype. The chain employs TRBV6-1 and TRBJ2-7; D is possibly TRBD1 (6 bases). Germline loops: CDR1 MNHNS, CDR2 SASEGT. This CDR3 comprises 14 residues. V was clipped by 3 bases and J by 5 bases, with 14 bases between them. The DNA for the CDR3 is TGTGCCAGCAGTGACAGGGGAATAGTCGACGAGCAGTACTTC. The encoded protein is CASSDRGIVDEQYF.